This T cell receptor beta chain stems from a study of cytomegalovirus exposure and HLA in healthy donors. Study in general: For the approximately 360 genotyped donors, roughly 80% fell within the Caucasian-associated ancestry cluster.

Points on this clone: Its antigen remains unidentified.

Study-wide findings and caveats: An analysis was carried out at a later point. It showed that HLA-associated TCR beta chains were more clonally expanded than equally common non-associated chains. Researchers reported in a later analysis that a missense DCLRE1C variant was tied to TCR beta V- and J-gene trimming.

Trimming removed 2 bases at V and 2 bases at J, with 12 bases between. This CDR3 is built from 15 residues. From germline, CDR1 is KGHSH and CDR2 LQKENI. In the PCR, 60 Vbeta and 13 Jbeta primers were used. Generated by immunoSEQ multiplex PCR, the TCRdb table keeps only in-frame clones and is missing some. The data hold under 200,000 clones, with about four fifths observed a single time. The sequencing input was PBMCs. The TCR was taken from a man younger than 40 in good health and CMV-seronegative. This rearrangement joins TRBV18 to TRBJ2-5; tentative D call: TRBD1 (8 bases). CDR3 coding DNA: TGTGCCAGCTCACCAACAGGGGGGGAGCAAGAGACCCAGTACTTC. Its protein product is CASSPTGGEQETQYF. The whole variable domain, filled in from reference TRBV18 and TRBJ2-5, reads NAGVMQNPRHLVRRRGQEARLRCSPMKGHSHVYWYRQLPEEGLKFMVYLQKENIIDESGMPKERFSAEFPKEGPSILRIQQVVRGDSAAYFCASSPTGGEQETQYFGPGTRLLVL.